This T cell receptor beta chain was observed in a study of CD8 T cells in Susac syndrome. TCR beta from blood CD8+ and CD4+ T cells was sequenced. Germline values: CDR1 SGHTA, CDR2 FQGNSA. V shed 4 bases, J shed 2 bases, and the junction held 4 bases outside the gene matches. This CDR3 has 14 amino acids. With random hexamers, reverse transcription was performed on about 0.45 to 1 ug of RNA. Amplification of TCR beta CDR3 by immunoSEQ multiplex PCR spanned 54 Vbeta and 13 Jbeta. Via MiXCR, TCRdb re-called the immunoSEQ multiplex PCR reads, giving one row per CDR3 protein. The sample includes roughly 200,000 distinct CDR3 sequences, roughly 95% of them seen just once.

This receptor was obtained from a human donor with multiple sclerosis. The V call is TRBV7-2, the J call TRBJ2-5, with TRBD2 matching over 7 bases. The sequenced sample was CD4+ T cells from PBMCs. In nucleotides, the CDR3 is TGTGCCAGCAGCTCCCTGGGACTACAAGAGACCCAGTACTTC. This translates into CASSSLGLQETQYF.